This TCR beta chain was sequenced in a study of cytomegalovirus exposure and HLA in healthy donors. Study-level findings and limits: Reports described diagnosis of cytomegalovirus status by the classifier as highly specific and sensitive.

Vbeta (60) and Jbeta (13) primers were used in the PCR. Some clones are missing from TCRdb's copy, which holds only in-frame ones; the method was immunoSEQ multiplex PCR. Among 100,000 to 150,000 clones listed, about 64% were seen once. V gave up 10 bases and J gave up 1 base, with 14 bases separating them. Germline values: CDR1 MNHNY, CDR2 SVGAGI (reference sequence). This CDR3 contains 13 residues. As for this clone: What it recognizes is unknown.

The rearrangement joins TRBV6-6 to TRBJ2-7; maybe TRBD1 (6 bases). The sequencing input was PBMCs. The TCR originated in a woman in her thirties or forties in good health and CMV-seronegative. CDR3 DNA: TGTGCCACCCTAGGGGGTGGATCCTACGAGCAGTACTTC. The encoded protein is CATLGGGSYEQYF.